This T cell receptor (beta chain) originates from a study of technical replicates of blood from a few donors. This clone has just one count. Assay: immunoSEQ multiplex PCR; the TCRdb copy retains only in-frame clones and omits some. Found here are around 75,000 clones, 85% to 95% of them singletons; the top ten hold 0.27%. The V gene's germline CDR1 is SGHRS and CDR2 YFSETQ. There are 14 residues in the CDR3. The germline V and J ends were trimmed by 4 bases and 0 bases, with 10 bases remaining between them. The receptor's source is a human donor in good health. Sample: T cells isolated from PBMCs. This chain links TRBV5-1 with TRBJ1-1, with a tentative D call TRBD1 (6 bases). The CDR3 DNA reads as TGCGCCAGCAGCAGAGGGACATTGAACACTGAAGCTTTCTTT. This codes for CASSRGTLNTEAFF.